The 13 T cell receptor beta chains in this list originate from one sample, sequenced in a study of T cells in Graves' hyperthyroidism and ophthalmopathy. From RNA transcripts, TCR beta CDR3 regions were amplified. Initially, a first-round RT-PCR of the TCR CDR3 employed the HTBI primer set. TCRdb reprocessed the multiplex PCR reads via MiXCR and lists one record per CDR3 protein. This sample has 500,000 to 800,000 distinct CDR3 sequences, with more than 12% found just once. Sequenced material: blood. These receptors all stem from a woman in her forties or fifties with Graves' ophthalmopathy.

In this sample, this clonotype turned up many times. This rearrangement joins TRBV4-2 to TRBJ2-3; no definite D call. Per germline, CDR1 LGHNA and CDR2 YNFKEQ. The CDR3 extends over 14 amino acids. V was clipped by 1 base and J by 2 bases, with 7 bases between them. CDR3 coding DNA: TGTGCCAGCAGCCAAGGATACTCCACAGATACGCAGTATTTT. Amino acids: CASSQGYSTDTQYF.

The genes are TRBV6-9 and TRBJ2-1; 13 bases match TRBD2. CDR3 length: 20 residues. From germline, CDR1 is MNHGY and CDR2 SVAAGI. Trimming removed 2 bases from V and 6 bases from J; junction bases left unmatched: 16. Here the CDR3 reads CASSYPHLGLAGASGNEQFF. Here the CDR3 DNA reads TGTGCCAGCAGTTATCCCCATCTTGGACTAGCGGGAGCATCTGGCAATGAGCAGTTCTTC.

This clonotype was counted at least ten times. V usage is TRBV28 and J usage is TRBJ2-5, with 16 positions matching TRBD2. This CDR3 region has 17 residues. CDR1 and CDR2 from the germline V gene are MDHEN and SYDVKM. V shed 4 bases and J 5 bases; nucleotides not matched to a gene: 7. The CDR3 bases are TGTGCCAGCAGTTCCCCGGGACTAGCGGGAGGGCCGGAGACCCAGTACTTC. Translation gives CASSSPGLAGGPETQYF.

V gene TRBV7-3 combines with J gene TRBJ2-1, with TRBD2 matching 7 bases. J gave up 8 bases and V 2 bases, and 6 bases lay outside the gene matches. This CDR3 comprises 14 residues. From germline, CDR1 is SGHTA and CDR2 FQGTGA. Here the CDR3 reads CASSLGRENYEQFF. The CDR3 DNA sequence: TGTGCCAGCAGCTTAGGGCGGGAGAACTATGAGCAGTTCTTC.

At least ten counts were recorded for this clonotype. The chain couples TRBV6-5 to TRBJ2-7; 13 bases align to TRBD2. CDR1 and CDR2 (germline): MNHEY, SVGAGI. The CDR3 has 15 amino acids. V lost 2 bases to trimming and J lost 3 bases; unmatched junction nucleotides: 1. The CDR3 is CASSYGTSGVYEQYF. The CDR3 DNA sequence: TGTGCCAGCAGTTACGGGACTAGCGGGGTCTACGAGCAGTACTTC.

The chain joins TRBV11-2 to TRBJ1-2, with 10 bases fitting TRBD1. J was trimmed by 2 bases and V by 7 bases; bases with no gene match: 7. The CDR3 consists of 15 residues. Germline CDR1 is SGHAT and CDR2 is FQNNGV. CDR3 sequence: CASTPTTGGNYGYTF. CDR3 coding DNA: TGTGCCAGCACGCCCACGACAGGGGGCAACTATGGCTACACCTTC. Supplemented by reference TRBV11-2 and TRBJ1-2, the full variable domain reads EAGVAQSPRYKIIEKRQSVAFWCNPISGHATLYWYQQILGQGPKLLIQFQNNGVVDDSQLPKDRFSAERLKGVDSTLKIQPAKLEDSAVYLCASTPTTGGNYGYTFGSGTRLTVV.

The table lists this clonotype with many counts. V is TRBV7-3 and J is TRBJ2-5, with D uncertain. CDR1 and CDR2 (germline): SGHTA, FQGTGA. Trimming removed 5 bases at V and 4 bases at J, with 8 bases between. The CDR3 length is 12 residues. The CDR3 loop is CASSNIGETQYF. As DNA, the CDR3 is TGTGCCAGCAGCAATATTGGAGAGACCCAGTACTTC.

This clonotype was seen many times. V usage is TRBV7-3 and J usage is TRBJ2-7; D perhaps matches TRBD1 (6 bases). Germline V gene data show CDR1 as SGHTA and CDR2 as FQGTGA. Trimming took 0 bases from V and 2 from J, leaving 11 bases between them. The CDR3 extends over 15 amino acids. CDR3: CASSLTPGEPYEQYF. CDR3 sequence (DNA): TGTGCCAGCAGCTTAACCCCAGGGGAGCCCTACGAGCAGTACTTC.

V usage is TRBV19 and J usage is TRBJ2-7; D gene ambiguous. Germline lookup yields CDR1 LNHDA and CDR2 SQIVND (reference sequence). Trimming took off 2 bases at V and 0 bases at J, with 8 bases between the two ends. The length of the CDR3 is 14 residues. The CDR3 nucleotides are TGTGCCAGTAGTATAACAGTGACCTCCTACGAGCAGTACTTC. Translated, it gives CASSITVTSYEQYF.

This clonotype was counted a single time. The genes are TRBV15 and TRBJ1-4; TRBD1 is a possible D gene (6 bases). The CDR3 extends over 15 amino acids. Germline CDR1 and CDR2: LNHNV and YYDKDF (reference sequence). V was trimmed by 5 bases and J by 6 bases, leaving 16 bases between them. This CDR3 reads CATSGRGGQDEKLFF. DNA for the CDR3: TGTGCCACCAGCGGGCGGGGGGGGCAGGATGAAAAACTGTTTTTT.

This clonotype has ten or more counts. The rearrangement uses TRBV11-3 and TRBJ2-5; D is uncertain. The CDR3 is made up of 12 amino acids. V was pared by 6 bases and J by 3 bases, with 8 bases between. Germline CDR1 and CDR2: SGHNT and YENEEA. The CDR3 bases are TGTGCCAGCAGGTCAGGAGAAGAGACCCAGTACTTC. Residues: CASRSGEETQYF. Supplemented by reference TRBV11-3 and TRBJ2-5, the full variable domain reads EAGVVQSPRYKIIEKKQPVAFWCNPISGHNTLYWYLQNLGQGPELLIRYENEEAVDDSQLPKDRFSAERLKGVDSTLKIQPAELGDSAVYLCASRSGEETQYFGPGTRLLVL.

This clonotype was detected many times. The V gene is TRBV20-1, the J gene TRBJ1-1; TRBD1 matches at 8 bases. J was trimmed by 7 bases and V by 6 bases; bases with no gene match: 10. Germline CDR1 reads DFQATT; CDR2 reads SNEGSKA (reference sequence). The CDR3 spans 13 residues. In DNA, the CDR3 is TGCAGTGCCCCTTCGGACAGGGCCCATGAAGCTTTCTTT. It codes for CSAPSDRAHEAFF.

This clonotype was observed a few times. This chain connects TRBV20-1 to TRBJ2-7; 12 nucleotides match TRBD2. This CDR3 region has 16 residues. J gave up 4 bases and V 3 bases, and 10 bases lay outside the gene matches. Germline V gene lookup returns CDR1 DFQATT and CDR2 SNEGSKA (reference sequence). This CDR3 is CSARGLAGGSLYEQYF. CDR3 coding DNA: TGCAGTGCTAGGGGACTAGCGGGTGGTTCGTTGTACGAGCAGTACTTC.